The 32 T cell receptor beta chains in this list originate from one sample, sequenced in a study of T cell changes during pregnancy in multiple sclerosis. The protocol was immunoSEQ multiplex PCR, while the TCRdb copy is restricted to in-frame clones and leaves out a portion. The sample records 20,000 to 25,000 clones, approximately 86% being singletons. The sequencing used CD4+ T cells from peripheral blood mononuclear cells, collected in the first trimester of pregnancy. Every receptor here comes from a female donor in good health, enrolled as a control in a pregnancy study.

The V and J genes are TRBV9 and TRBJ2-3, with TRBD2 matching over 8 bases. Germline CDR1 and CDR2: SGDLS and YYNGEE. V was clipped by 0 bases and J by 4 bases; unmatched bases: 7. The CDR3 is 16 residues long. In DNA form, the CDR3 reads TGTGCCAGCAGCGTAGGTCTAGGTAGCGGGGCAGATACGCAGTATTTT. Amino acid sequence: CASSVGLGSGADTQYF.

The genes are TRBV30 and TRBJ1-5, with 7 nucleotides matching TRBD1. Germline V gene data show CDR1 as GTSNPN and CDR2 as SVGIG (reference sequence). J was trimmed by 3 bases and V by 3 bases; bases with no gene match: 5. The CDR3 is 14 amino acids. CDR3 bases: TGTGCCTGGAGCCAGGGGGACACCAATCAGCCCCAGCATTTT. Translated, it gives CAWSQGDTNQPQHF.

The chain uses TRBV16 and TRBJ1-3; the D gene is possibly TRBD1 (6 bases). Trimming took off 2 bases at V and 0 bases at J, with 11 bases between the two ends. This CDR3 spans 16 amino acids. From germline, CDR1 is KGHSY and CDR2 FQNENV. CDR3 amino acids: CASSQDRISSGNTIYF. CDR3 sequence (DNA): TGTGCCAGCAGCCAAGACAGGATCAGCTCTGGAAACACCATATATTTT.

The rearrangement joins TRBV28 to TRBJ1-2; the D gene is possibly TRBD1 (5 bases). V gave up 6 bases and J gave up 8 bases, with 13 bases separating them. This CDR3 has 12 residues. Germline values: CDR1 MDHEN, CDR2 SYDVKM. In DNA form, the CDR3 reads TGTGCCAGCAGCCAGCCAGGGAACGGCTACACCTTC. The encoded protein is CASSQPGNGYTF.

The genes are TRBV21-1 and TRBJ2-1; no check of the table's D call, TRBD2, against the DNA was made. TRBV21-1 is tagged as a pseudogene. The length of the CDR3 is 19 residues. The CDR3 sequence: CASSKVETSGVNSYNEQFF. The CDR3 DNA follows: TGTGCCAGCAGCAAAGTAGAGACTAGCGGGGTCAACTCCTACAATGAGCAGTTCTTC.

The chain employs TRBV2 and TRBJ1-4; 8 nucleotides line up with TRBD1. Germline loops: CDR1 SNHLY, CDR2 FYNNEI. J gave up 7 bases and V 6 bases, and 10 bases lay outside the gene matches. CDR3 length equals 15 residues. The CDR3 nucleotides read TGTGCCAGCAGGGACCTGACAGGGGAGGGTGAAAAACTGTTTTTT. Amino acids: CASRDLTGEGEKLFF.

The chain uses TRBV11-2 and TRBJ2-7, with TRBD1 as a possible D gene (6 bases). V lost 0 bases, J lost 9 bases, and 9 bases lay in between. Germline lookup yields CDR1 SGHAT and CDR2 FQNNGV. CDR3 length equals 12 residues. The CDR3 DNA sequence: TGTGCCAGCAGCTTAGATCAGACAGGGCAGTACTTC. It encodes CASSLDQTGQYF. The full variable domain, rest sourced from reference TRBV11-2 and TRBJ2-7, is EAGVAQSPRYKIIEKRQSVAFWCNPISGHATLYWYQQILGQGPKLLIQFQNNGVVDDSQLPKDRFSAERLKGVDSTLKIQPAKLEDSAVYLCASSLDQTGQYFGPGTRLTVT.

J is TRBJ2-3 and V is TRBV13; tentatively, D is TRBD2 (6 bases). The germline V gene encodes CDR1 PRHDT and CDR2 FYEKMQ (reference sequence). Trimming shortened V by 2 bases and J by 2 bases, and 14 bases separated the two germline ends. The CDR3 loop spans 16 amino acids. The CDR3 spells CASSLYGGVDTDTQYF. In DNA, the CDR3 is TGTGCCAGCAGCTTATACGGGGGAGTTGACACAGATACGCAGTATTTT. Complete variable domain (other parts from reference TRBV13 and TRBJ2-3): AAGVIQSPRHLIKEKRETATLKCYPIPRHDTVYWYQQGPGQDPQFLISFYEKMQSDKGSIPDRFSAQQFSDYHSELNMSSLELGDSALYFCASSLYGGVDTDTQYFGPGTRLTVL.

V usage is TRBV6-4 and J usage is TRBJ1-5; TRBD1 agrees at 8 bases. V shed 7 bases and J 2 bases; nucleotides not matched to a gene: 1. Germline V gives CDR1 MRHNA, CDR2 SNTAGT. This CDR3 contains 13 residues. CDR3 in amino acids: CASKDRGNQPQHF. The CDR3 DNA follows: TGTGCCAGCAAGGACAGGGGCAATCAGCCCCAGCATTTT.

The J gene is TRBJ2-1, the V gene TRBV10-3, with 14 bases aligning to TRBD2. V lost 8 bases to trimming and J lost 5 bases; unmatched junction nucleotides: 2. The CDR3 consists of 14 residues. Per the germline V gene, CDR1 is ENHRY and CDR2 is SYGVKD. CDR3 sequence reads: CAIAGLAGDNEQFF. Here the CDR3 DNA reads TGTGCCATCGCGGGACTAGCGGGAGACAATGAGCAGTTCTTC.

The V gene is TRBV6-6, the J gene TRBJ2-4; TRBD1 matches 9 bases. V shed 6 bases and J 6 bases; nucleotides not matched to a gene: 9. The CDR3 contains 15 residues. The germline V gene encodes CDR1 MNHNY and CDR2 SVGAGI (reference sequence). CDR3 protein: CASSELGQGGNIQYF. The DNA for the CDR3 is TGTGCCAGCAGCGAACTGGGACAGGGCGGAAACATTCAGTACTTC.

The rearrangement links TRBV4-1 to TRBJ2-7; the match to TRBD2 covers 10 bases. CDR3 length equals 16 residues. V gave up 0 bases and J gave up 7 bases; unmatched junction bases: 9. Germline CDR1 MGHRA, CDR2 YSYEKL. The chain's CDR3 is CASSQEERTSGREQYF. CDR3 sequence (DNA): TGCGCCAGCAGCCAAGAGGAGCGGACTAGCGGTAGGGAGCAGTACTTC.

This clone was counted once. The chain couples TRBV19 to TRBJ1-1; perhaps TRBD1 as D (6 bases). This CDR3 contains 14 residues. The germline gives CDR1 LNHDA, CDR2 SQIVND (reference sequence). V was trimmed by 4 bases and J by 4 bases, leaving 13 bases between them. The CDR3 spells CASSTRGASTEAFF. CDR3 in DNA: TGTGCCAGTAGTACTCGGGGGGCGAGCACTGAAGCTTTCTTT.

The gene calls are TRBV5-6 and TRBJ2-1, with TRBD2 matching 13 bases. Germline loops: CDR1 SGHDT, CDR2 YYEEEE. After removal of 4 bases from V and 2 bases from J, the junction contained 9 bases not matched to a gene. The CDR3 runs to 18 residues. The CDR3 here is CASSPGLAGAGPYNEQFF. CDR3 DNA: TGTGCCAGCAGCCCCGGACTAGCGGGAGCCGGTCCCTACAATGAGCAGTTCTTC.

The chain couples TRBV7-3 to TRBJ2-4; 12 nucleotides line up with TRBD2. Trimming at V came to 6 bases and at J to 7 bases, leaving 7 bases not matched to a gene. Germline CDR1 reads SGHTA; CDR2 reads FQGTGA. The CDR3 covers 15 residues. CDR3: CASSRTSGEGNIQYF. The CDR3 DNA reads as TGTGCCAGCAGTCGGACTAGCGGGGAAGGGAACATTCAGTACTTC.

This clone is categorized as medium-sized. The chain joins TRBV14 to TRBJ1-6, with 8 bases identical to TRBD1. V lost 1 base, J lost 8 bases, and 1 base stayed unmatched. The CDR3 spans 14 residues. Germline lookup yields CDR1 SGHDN and CDR2 FVKESK. In nucleotides, the CDR3 is TGTGCCAGCAGCCAAGGGACAGGGTATTCACCCCTCCACTTT. This sequence encodes CASSQGTGYSPLHF.

V is TRBV6-1 and J is TRBJ1-2, with a tentative D call TRBD1 (5 bases). The V and J ends lost 1 base and 2 bases respectively, with 11 bases between them. The germline V gene has CDR1 MNHNS and CDR2 SASEGT. The CDR3 spans 15 residues. In nucleotides, the CDR3 is TGTGCCAGCAGTGAAGAAGGGGCAGGGAACTATGGCTACACCTTC. Amino acids: CASSEEGAGNYGYTF.

V gene TRBV29-1 combines with J gene TRBJ2-6; D perhaps matches TRBD2 (6 bases). V lost 5 bases and J 4 bases, leaving 12 bases between the germline ends. This CDR3 spans 14 amino acids. From germline, CDR1 is SQVTM and CDR2 ANQGSEA. The CDR3 coding sequence is TGCAGCGTTTCGGAGGGTCTAGGGGCCAACGTCCTGACTTTC. This gives the protein CSVSEGLGANVLTF.

This rearrangement joins TRBV6-5 to TRBJ1-2, with D tentatively TRBD1 (5 bases). Germline CDR1 reads MNHEY; CDR2 reads SVGAGI. The CDR3 covers 15 residues. Trimming left V 0 bases short and J 5 bases short, with 13 bases between. CDR3 sequence reads: CASSYSILAGYGYTF. The CDR3 DNA is TGTGCCAGCAGTTACTCGATCCTGGCAGGGTATGGCTACACCTTC.

This rearrangement joins TRBV28 to TRBJ1-1; TRBD1 matches 7 bases. Germline V lookup: CDR1 MDHEN, CDR2 SYDVKM. This CDR3 spans 16 amino acids. J gave up 1 base and V 6 bases, and 11 bases lay outside the gene matches. CDR3 coding DNA: TGTGCCAGCAGCGCAGGGGGGAGCGGGCCGAACACTGAAGCTTTCTTT. Its protein is CASSAGGSGPNTEAFF.

The chain is built from TRBV5-6 and TRBJ1-2; 9 nucleotides agree with TRBD1. Trimming cost V 4 bases and J 3 bases; bases outside gene matches: 7. CDR1 SGHDT and CDR2 YYEEEE come from the germline V gene. This CDR3 spans 15 amino acids. CDR3 loop: CASSPEGQGYYGYTF. In DNA form, the CDR3 reads TGTGCCAGCAGCCCCGAGGGACAGGGCTACTATGGCTACACCTTC.

This sequence joins TRBV19 and TRBJ2-7; TRBD1 aligns across 8 bases. The CDR3 covers 13 residues. Germline CDR1 is LNHDA and CDR2 is SQIVND (reference sequence). J gave up 2 bases and V 5 bases, and 2 bases lay outside the gene matches. The CDR3 loop is CASSDRGTYEQYF. DNA of the CDR3: TGTGCCAGTAGTGACAGGGGTACCTACGAGCAGTACTTC.

This clone was observed a single time. V gene TRBV14 combines with J gene TRBJ2-3; TRBD2 matches 8 bases. The germline V gene encodes CDR1 SGHDN and CDR2 FVKESK. The CDR3 covers 14 residues. Losses at the gene ends were 1 base for V and 7 bases for J; bases not matched to a gene: 4. CDR3 bases: TGTGCCAGCAGCCAAGGCGGGGGGCGCCATACGCAGTATTTT. The encoded protein is CASSQGGGRHTQYF.

The chain combines TRBV13 with TRBJ2-5; D possibly corresponds to TRBD2 (6 bases). This CDR3 has 14 residues. From germline, CDR1 is PRHDT and CDR2 FYEKMQ (reference sequence). V was cut by 7 bases and J by 5 bases, with 17 bases left in between. The CDR3 DNA reads TGTGCCAGCACCCCTAGGGGCGCGGGGGAGACCCAGTACTTC. As protein: CASTPRGAGETQYF.

The chain links TRBV6-1 to TRBJ1-3, with a possible D match to TRBD1 (5 bases). This CDR3 is built from 14 residues. In germline, CDR1 is MNHNS, CDR2 SASEGT. The V end was cut by 10 bases, the J end by 0 bases, with 13 bases between. The CDR3 loop is CAIGTGASGNTIYF. CDR3 coding DNA: TGTGCCATCGGCACAGGAGCCTCTGGAAACACCATATATTTT.

The rearrangement joins TRBV7-3 to TRBJ2-3; 7 bases are shared with TRBD2. This CDR3 is built from 15 residues. V gave up 5 bases and J gave up 2 bases; unmatched junction bases: 7. The V gene's germline CDR1 is SGHTA and CDR2 FQGTGA. The DNA for the CDR3 is TGTGCCAGCAGCCGAGACGGGGGGTACACAGATACGCAGTATTTT. It translates to CASSRDGGYTDTQYF.

CDR3 DNA sequence: TGTGCCAGCAGCTTGGTAAGGCGGGTTAACTCCTACAATGAGCAGTTCTTC. The encoded protein is CASSLVRRVNSYNEQFF. V and J are TRBV11-2 and TRBJ2-1; perhaps TRBD2 as D (5 bases). V was clipped by 3 bases and J by 0 bases, with 15 bases between them. The CDR3 totals 17 residues. Germline V lookup: CDR1 SGHAT, CDR2 FQNNGV.

V and J are TRBV6-5 and TRBJ2-7; TRBD2 matches 7 bases. The CDR3 is 14 amino acids. CDR1 MNHEY and CDR2 SVGAGI come from the germline V gene. Germline trimming cut 6 bases from V and 4 bases from J; bases unmatched to any gene: 9. The chain's CDR3 is CASRRGGSLYEQYF. The CDR3 region has the DNA TGTGCCAGCAGGCGGGGCGGGAGCCTATACGAGCAGTACTTC.

The chain has TRBV11-3 and TRBJ2-2, with D possibly matching TRBD2 (6 bases). The V gene's germline CDR1 is SGHNT and CDR2 YENEEA. V was pared by 3 bases and J by 6 bases, with 17 bases between. The CDR3 has 16 amino acids. The CDR3 region has the DNA TGTGCCAGCAGCTTGAGAGGCGGAGGGGCTTCCGGGGAGCTGTTTTTT. Protein: CASSLRGGGASGELFF.

The V gene is TRBV11-1, the J gene TRBJ2-7; a weak D match, TRBD2 (7 bases). V lost 8 bases and J 2 bases, leaving 16 bases between the germline ends. Germline V gene sequence: CDR1 SGHAT, CDR2 FQDESV (reference sequence). The CDR3 has 14 amino acids. CDR3 DNA: TGTGCCAGCTCGGCATCGCGGGGGCCCTACGAGCAGTACTTC. Protein: CASSASRGPYEQYF.

The rearrangement joins TRBV29-1 to TRBJ2-3; TRBD2 matches 12 bases. This CDR3 is 16 amino acids long. Germline V gene sequence: CDR1 SQVTM, CDR2 ANQGSEA. The ends lost 2 bases at V and 2 bases at J; junction bases unmatched: 5. The CDR3 loop is CSVEQTSGGLTDTQYF. Written as DNA, the CDR3 is TGCAGCGTTGAACAAACTAGCGGGGGGCTCACAGATACGCAGTATTTT.

V usage is TRBV7-9 and J usage is TRBJ1-3; D is possibly TRBD1 (6 bases). The CDR3 consists of 16 residues. V was clipped by 5 bases and J by 0 bases, with 14 bases between them. Germline-derived CDR1 and CDR2 are SEHNR and FQNEAQ (reference sequence). CDR3 sequence (DNA): TGTGCCAGCAGCGAACAGGGTTCCCTCTCTGGAAACACCATATATTTT. Protein: CASSEQGSLSGNTIYF. Supplemented by reference TRBV7-9 and TRBJ1-3, the full variable domain reads DTGVSQNPRHKITKRGQNVTFRCDPISEHNRLYWYRQTLGQGPEFLTYFQNEAQLEKSRLLSDRFSAERPKGSFSTLEIQRTEQGDSAMYLCASSEQGSLSGNTIYFGEGSWLTVV.